This T cell receptor beta chain derives from a study of T cell repertoires in ileal Crohn's disease. The wider study: At postoperative colonoscopy, neoterminal ileum biopsies were taken as M6.

Assay used: immunoSEQ multiplex PCR; TCRdb lists only in-frame clones, some missing. The data show a few thousand clones, over 75% seen once. Points from the study as a whole: Compared with non-smokers, active smokers at surgery showed more clonal expansions.

Details on this clone: Its target is not known.

In germline, CDR1 is SGHTS, CDR2 YDEGEE. J was trimmed by 4 bases and V by 4 bases; bases with no gene match: 11. CDR3 length: 16 amino acids. Time point here: neoterminal ileum biopsy at postoperative endoscopy, about 6 months after surgery. The receptor comes from an adult with Crohn's disease. This chain connects TRBV5-8 to TRBJ2-3; TRBD1 aligns across 8 bases. Sequenced sample: ileal tissue. The CDR3 loop reads CASSPRTGFRSDTQYF. CDR3 DNA sequence: TGTGCCAGCAGCCCGCGGACAGGGTTTCGATCAGATACGCAGTATTTT.